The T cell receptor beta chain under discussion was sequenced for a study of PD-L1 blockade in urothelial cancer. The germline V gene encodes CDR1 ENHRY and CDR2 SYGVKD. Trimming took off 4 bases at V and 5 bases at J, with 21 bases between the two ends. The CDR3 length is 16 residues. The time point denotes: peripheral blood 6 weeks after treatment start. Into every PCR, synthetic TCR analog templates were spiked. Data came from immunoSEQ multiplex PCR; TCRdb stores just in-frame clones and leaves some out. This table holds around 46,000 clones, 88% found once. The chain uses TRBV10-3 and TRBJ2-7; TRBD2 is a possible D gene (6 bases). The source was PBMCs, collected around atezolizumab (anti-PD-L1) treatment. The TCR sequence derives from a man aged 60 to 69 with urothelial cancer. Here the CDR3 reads CAISGGEDYVIDEQYF. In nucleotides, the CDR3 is TGTGCCATCAGTGGGGGGGAGGATTATGTAATCGACGAGCAGTACTTC.